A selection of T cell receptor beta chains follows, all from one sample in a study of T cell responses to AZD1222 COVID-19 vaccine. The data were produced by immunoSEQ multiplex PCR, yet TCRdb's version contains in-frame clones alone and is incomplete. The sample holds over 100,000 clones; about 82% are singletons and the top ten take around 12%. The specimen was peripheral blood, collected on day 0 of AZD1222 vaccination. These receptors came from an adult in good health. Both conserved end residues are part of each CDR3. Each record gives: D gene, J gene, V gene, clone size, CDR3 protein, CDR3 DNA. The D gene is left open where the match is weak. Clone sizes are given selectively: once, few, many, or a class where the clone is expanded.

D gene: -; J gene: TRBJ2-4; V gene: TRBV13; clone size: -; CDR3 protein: CASSLGTGFGAKNIQYF; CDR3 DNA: TGTGCCAGCAGCTTAGGGACAGGTTTCGGGGCCAAAAACATTCAGTACTTC
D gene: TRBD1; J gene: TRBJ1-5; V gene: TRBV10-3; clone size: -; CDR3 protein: CAIHRDRGQPQHF; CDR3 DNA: TGTGCCATCCACCGGGACAGGGGCCAGCCCCAGCATTTT
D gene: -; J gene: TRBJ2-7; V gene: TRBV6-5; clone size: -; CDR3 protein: CASSYLSGEQYF; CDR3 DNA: TGTGCCAGCAGTTATCTGTCGGGGGAGCAGTACTTC
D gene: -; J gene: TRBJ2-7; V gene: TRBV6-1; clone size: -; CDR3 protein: CASSERVSEQYF; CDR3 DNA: TGTGCCAGCAGTGAAAGGGTCAGCGAGCAGTACTTC
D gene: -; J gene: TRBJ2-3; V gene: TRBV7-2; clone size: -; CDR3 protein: CASLLPRQPSTDTQYF; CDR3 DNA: TGTGCCAGCCTCCTCCCCCGGCAACCTAGCACAGATACGCAGTATTTT
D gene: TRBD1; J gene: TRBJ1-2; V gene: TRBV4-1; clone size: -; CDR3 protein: CASSQDFNRGRSNYGYTF; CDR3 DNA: TGCGCCAGCAGCCAAGATTTTAACAGGGGGAGAAGTAACTATGGCTACACCTTC
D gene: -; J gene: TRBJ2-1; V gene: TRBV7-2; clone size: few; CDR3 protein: CASSQLPVNEQFF; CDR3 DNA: TGTGCCAGCAGCCAGCTCCCGGTGAATGAGCAGTTCTTC
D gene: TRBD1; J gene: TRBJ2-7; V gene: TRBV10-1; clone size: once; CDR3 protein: CASRGQGDSYEQYF; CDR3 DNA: TGCGCCAGCCGGGGACAGGGTGATTCCTACGAGCAGTACTTC
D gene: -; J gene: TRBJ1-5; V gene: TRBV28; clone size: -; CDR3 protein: CASSLGSKPQHF; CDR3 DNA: TGTGCCAGCAGTTTAGGAAGCAAGCCCCAGCATTTT
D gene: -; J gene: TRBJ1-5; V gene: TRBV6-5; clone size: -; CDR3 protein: CASSSGQQNQPQHF; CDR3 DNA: TGTGCCAGCAGTTCAGGACAGCAGAATCAGCCCCAGCATTTT
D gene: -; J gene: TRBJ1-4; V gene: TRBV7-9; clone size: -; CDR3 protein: CASRGIDEKLFF; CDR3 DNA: TGTGCCAGCCGGGGGATTGATGAAAAACTGTTTTTT
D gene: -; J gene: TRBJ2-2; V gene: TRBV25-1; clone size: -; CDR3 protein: CASRVNRDNTGELFF; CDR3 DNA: TGTGCCAGCCGAGTCAACAGGGATAACACCGGGGAGCTGTTTTTT
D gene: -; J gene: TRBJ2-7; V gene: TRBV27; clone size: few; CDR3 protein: CASSLGIGGEQYF; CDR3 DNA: TGTGCCAGCAGTTTAGGAATAGGGGGAGAGCAGTACTTC
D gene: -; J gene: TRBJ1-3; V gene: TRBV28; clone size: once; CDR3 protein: CASSIRNPGNTIYF; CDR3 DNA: TGTGCCAGCAGTATAAGGAATCCTGGAAACACCATATATTTT
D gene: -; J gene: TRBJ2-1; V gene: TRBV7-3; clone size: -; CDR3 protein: CASSLQSSSYNEQFF; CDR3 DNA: TGTGCCAGCAGCCTCCAGTCGAGCTCCTACAATGAGCAGTTCTTC
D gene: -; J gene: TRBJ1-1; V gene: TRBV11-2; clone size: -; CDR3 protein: CASSLSPEAFF; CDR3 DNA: TGTGCCAGCAGCTTAAGCCCTGAAGCTTTCTTT
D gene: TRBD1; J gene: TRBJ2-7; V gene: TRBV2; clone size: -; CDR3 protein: CASKGQGASYEQYF; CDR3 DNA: TGTGCCAGCAAAGGACAGGGGGCCTCCTACGAGCAGTACTTC
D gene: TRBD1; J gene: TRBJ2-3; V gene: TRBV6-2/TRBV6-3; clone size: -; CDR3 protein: CASSYDPGTATDTQYF; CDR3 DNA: TGTGCCAGCAGTTACGATCCCGGGACAGCCACAGATACGCAGTATTTT
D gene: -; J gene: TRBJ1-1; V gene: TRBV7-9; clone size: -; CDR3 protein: CASSLIGDTEAFF; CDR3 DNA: TGTGCCAGCAGCTTAATCGGAGACACTGAAGCTTTCTTT
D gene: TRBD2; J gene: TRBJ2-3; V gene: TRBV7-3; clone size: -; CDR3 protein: CASSLFGGGTDTQYF; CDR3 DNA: TGTGCCAGCAGCTTATTCGGCGGGGGGACAGATACGCAGTATTTT
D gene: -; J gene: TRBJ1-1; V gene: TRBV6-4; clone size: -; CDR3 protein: CASSKARARLFWNTEAFF; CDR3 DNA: TGTGCCAGCAGTAAGGCCCGGGCCAGACTCTTCTGGAACACTGAAGCTTTCTTT
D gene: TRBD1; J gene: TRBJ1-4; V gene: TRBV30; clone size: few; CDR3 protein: CAGTAENEKLFF; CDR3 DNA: TGTGCCGGGACAGCCGAGAATGAAAAACTGTTTTTT
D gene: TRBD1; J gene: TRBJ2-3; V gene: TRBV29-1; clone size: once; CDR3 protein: CSVDYQGADTQYF; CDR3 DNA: TGCAGCGTTGATTATCAGGGGGCAGATACGCAGTATTTT
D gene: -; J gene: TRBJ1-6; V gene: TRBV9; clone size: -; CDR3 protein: CASSGSSYNSPLHF; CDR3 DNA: TGTGCCAGCAGCGGATCCTCCTATAATTCACCCCTCCACTTT
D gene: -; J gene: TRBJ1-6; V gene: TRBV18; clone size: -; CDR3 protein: CASSPLGPNNSPLHF; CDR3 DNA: TGTGCCAGCTCACCTTTGGGCCCGAATAATTCACCCCTCCACTTT
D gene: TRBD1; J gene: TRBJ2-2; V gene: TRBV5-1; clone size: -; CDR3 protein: CASHIWGTGTGELFF; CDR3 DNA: TGCGCCAGCCACATCTGGGGGACAGGGACCGGGGAGCTGTTTTTT
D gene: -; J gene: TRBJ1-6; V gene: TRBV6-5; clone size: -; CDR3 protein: CASSYWGEANSPLHF; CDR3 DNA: TGTGCCAGCAGTTACTGGGGGGAAGCTAATTCACCCCTCCACTTT
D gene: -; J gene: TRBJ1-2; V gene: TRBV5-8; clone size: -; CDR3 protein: CASSLEGNGYTF; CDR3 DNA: TGTGCCAGCAGCTTGGAAGGGAACGGCTACACCTTC
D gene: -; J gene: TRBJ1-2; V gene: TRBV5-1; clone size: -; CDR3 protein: CASSPGGYGYTF; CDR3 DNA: TGCGCCAGCAGCCCCGGTGGCTATGGCTACACCTTC
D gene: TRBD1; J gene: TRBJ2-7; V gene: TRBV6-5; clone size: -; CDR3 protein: CASSYGTGASEQYF; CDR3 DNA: TGTGCCAGCAGTTACGGGACAGGAGCCAGCGAGCAGTACTTC
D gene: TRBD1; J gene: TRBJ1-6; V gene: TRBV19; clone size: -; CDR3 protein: CASSTTGTATNSPLHF; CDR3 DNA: TGTGCCAGTAGTACCACCGGGACAGCTACTAATTCACCCCTCCACTTT
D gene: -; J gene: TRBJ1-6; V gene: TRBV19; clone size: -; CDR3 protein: CASSIGGNYNSPLHF; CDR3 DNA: TGTGCCAGTAGTATAGGGGGTAACTATAATTCACCCCTCCACTTT